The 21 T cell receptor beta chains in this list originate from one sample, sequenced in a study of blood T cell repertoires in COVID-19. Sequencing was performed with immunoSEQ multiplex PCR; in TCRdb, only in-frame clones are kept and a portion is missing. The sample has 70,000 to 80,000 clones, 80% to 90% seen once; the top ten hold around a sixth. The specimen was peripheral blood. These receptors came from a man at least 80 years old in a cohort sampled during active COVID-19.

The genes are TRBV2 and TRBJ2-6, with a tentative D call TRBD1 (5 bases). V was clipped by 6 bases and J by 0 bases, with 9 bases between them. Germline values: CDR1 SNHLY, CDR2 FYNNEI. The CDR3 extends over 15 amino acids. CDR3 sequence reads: CASSREVSGANVLTF. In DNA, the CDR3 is TGTGCCAGCAGCAGGGAAGTCTCTGGGGCCAACGTCCTGACTTTC.

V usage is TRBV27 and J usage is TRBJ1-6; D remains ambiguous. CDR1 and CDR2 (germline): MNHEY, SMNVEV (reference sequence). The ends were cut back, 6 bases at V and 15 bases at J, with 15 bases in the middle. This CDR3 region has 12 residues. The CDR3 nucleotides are TGTGCCAGCAGAATGAGGCGGCAAGGCCTCCACTTT. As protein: CASRMRRQGLHF.

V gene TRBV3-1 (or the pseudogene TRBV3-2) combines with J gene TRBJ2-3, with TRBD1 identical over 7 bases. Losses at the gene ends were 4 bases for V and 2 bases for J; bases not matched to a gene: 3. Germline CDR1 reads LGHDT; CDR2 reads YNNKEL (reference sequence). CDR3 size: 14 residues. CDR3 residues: CASSPTGTTDTQYF. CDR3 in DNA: TGTGCCAGCAGCCCGACAGGGACCACAGATACGCAGTATTTT.

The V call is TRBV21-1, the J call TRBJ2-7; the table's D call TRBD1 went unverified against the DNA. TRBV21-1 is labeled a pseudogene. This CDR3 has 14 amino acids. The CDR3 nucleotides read TGTGCCAGCAGCTCGGACAGAAACTCCTACGAGCAGTACTTC. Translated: CASSSDRNSYEQYF.

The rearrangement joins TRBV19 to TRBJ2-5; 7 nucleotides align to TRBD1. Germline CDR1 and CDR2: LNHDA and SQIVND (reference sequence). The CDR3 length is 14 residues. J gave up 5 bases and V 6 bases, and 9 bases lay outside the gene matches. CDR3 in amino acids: CASSVDRVGETQYF. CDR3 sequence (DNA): TGTGCCAGTAGCGTTGACAGGGTGGGCGAGACCCAGTACTTC.

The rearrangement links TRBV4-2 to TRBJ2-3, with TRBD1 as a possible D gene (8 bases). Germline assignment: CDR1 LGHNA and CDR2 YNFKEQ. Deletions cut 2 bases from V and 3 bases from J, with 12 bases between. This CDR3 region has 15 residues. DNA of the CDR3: TGTGCCAGCAGCCAACCACAGGGGGGGACAGATACGCAGTATTTT. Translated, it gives CASSQPQGGTDTQYF.

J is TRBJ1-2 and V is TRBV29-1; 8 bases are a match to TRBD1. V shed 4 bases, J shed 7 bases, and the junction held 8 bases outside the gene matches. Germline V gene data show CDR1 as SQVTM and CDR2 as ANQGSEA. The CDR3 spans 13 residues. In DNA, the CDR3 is TGCAGCGTTGGGGACAGGTCGAACAGTGGCTACACCTTC. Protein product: CSVGDRSNSGYTF.

The CDR3 DNA reads TGCGCCAGCAGCTCAGGGGGTAGAGGGTCAGATACGCAGTATTTT. Its protein is CASSSGGRGSDTQYF. The gene calls are TRBV5-1 and TRBJ2-3, with 7 positions matching TRBD1. Germline CDR1 SGHRS, CDR2 YFSETQ. This CDR3 region has 15 residues. With 3 bases clipped from V and 4 bases from J, the junction kept 8 bases outside the gene matches.

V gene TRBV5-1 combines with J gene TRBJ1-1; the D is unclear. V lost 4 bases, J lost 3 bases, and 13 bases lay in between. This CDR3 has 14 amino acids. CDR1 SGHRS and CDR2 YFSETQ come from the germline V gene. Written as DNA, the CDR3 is TGCGCCAGCAGCCCCAGGCCCGGGGACACTGAAGCTTTCTTT. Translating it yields CASSPRPGDTEAFF.

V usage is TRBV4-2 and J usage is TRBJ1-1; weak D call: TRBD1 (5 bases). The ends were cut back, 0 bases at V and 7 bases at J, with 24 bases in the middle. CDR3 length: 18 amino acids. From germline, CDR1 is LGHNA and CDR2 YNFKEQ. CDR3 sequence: CASSQDFAPGRDRFEAFF. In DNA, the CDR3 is TGTGCCAGCAGCCAAGATTTCGCGCCCGGCAGGGATAGGTTTGAAGCTTTCTTT.

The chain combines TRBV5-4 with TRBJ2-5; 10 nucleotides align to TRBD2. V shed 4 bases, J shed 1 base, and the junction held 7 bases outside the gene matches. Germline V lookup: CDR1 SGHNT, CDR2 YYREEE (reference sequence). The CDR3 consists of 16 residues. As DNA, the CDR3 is TGTGCCAGCAGCCGGTGGGCTAGCGGGAGCCAAGAGACCCAGTACTTC. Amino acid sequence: CASSRWASGSQETQYF.

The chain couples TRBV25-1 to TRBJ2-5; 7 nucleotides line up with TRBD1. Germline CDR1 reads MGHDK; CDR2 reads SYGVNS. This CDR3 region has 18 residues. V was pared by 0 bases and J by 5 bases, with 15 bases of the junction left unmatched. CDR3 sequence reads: CASSEYIPLQGSSETQYF. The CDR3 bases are TGTGCCAGCAGTGAATATATCCCCTTACAGGGGAGTTCGGAGACCCAGTACTTC. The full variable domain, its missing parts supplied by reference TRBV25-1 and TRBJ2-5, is EADIYQTPRYLVIGTGKKITLECSQTMGHDKMYWYQQDPGMELHLIHYSYGVNSTEKGDLSSESTVSRIRTEHFPLTLESARPSHTSQYLCASSEYIPLQGSSETQYFGPGTRLLVL.

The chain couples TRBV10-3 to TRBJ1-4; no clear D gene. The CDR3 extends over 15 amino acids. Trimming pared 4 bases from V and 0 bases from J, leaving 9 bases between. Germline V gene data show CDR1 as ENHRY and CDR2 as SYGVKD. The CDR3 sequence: CAISGGVATNEKLFF. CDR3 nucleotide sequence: TGTGCCATCAGTGGAGGCGTTGCAACTAATGAAAAACTGTTTTTT.

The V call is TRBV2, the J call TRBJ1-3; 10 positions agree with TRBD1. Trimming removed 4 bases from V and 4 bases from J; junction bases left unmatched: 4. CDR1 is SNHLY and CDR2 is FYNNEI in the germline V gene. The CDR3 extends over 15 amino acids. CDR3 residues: CASSGDRGRGNTIYF. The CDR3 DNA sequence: TGTGCCAGCAGTGGGGACAGGGGAAGGGGAAACACCATATATTTT.

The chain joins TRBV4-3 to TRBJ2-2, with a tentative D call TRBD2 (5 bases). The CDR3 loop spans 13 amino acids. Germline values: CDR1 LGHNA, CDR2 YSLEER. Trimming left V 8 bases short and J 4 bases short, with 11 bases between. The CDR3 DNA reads TGCGCCAGCGGTACGGGGTTCACCGGGGAGCTGTTTTTT. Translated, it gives CASGTGFTGELFF.

The CDR3 nucleotides are TGTGCCAGCAGCTTAGTCCCGTATGGCTACACCTTC. This encodes CASSLVPYGYTF. This chain connects TRBV7-2 to TRBJ1-2; D remains ambiguous. This CDR3 is built from 12 residues. From germline, CDR1 is SGHTA and CDR2 FQGNSA. Trimming left V 1 base short and J 5 bases short, with 5 bases between.

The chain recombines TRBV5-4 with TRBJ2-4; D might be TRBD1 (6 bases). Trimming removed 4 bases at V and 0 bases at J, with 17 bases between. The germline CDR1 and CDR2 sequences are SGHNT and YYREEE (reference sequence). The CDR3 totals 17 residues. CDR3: CASSDRKTGIAKNIQYF. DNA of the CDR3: TGTGCCAGCAGCGACCGTAAAACAGGGATAGCCAAAAACATTCAGTACTTC.

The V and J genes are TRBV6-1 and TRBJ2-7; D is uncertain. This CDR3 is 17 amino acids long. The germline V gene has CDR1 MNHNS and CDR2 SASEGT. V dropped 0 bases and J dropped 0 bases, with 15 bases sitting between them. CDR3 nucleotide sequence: TGTGCCAGCAGTGAAGCCCCTGGCCCCCGTTACTCCTACGAGCAGTACGTC. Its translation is CASSEAPGPRYSYEQYV.

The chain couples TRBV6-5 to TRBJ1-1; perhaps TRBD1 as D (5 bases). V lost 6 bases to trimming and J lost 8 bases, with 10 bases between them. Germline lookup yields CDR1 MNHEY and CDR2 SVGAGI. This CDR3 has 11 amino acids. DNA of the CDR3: TGTGCCAGCAGCCGTCGGGGGGAAGCTTTCTTT. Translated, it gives CASSRRGEAFF.

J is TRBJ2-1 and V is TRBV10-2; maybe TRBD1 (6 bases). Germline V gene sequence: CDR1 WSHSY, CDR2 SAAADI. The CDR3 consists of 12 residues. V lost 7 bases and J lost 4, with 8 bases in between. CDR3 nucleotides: TGCGCCAGCATTGGACAGTACAATGAGCAGTTCTTC. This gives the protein CASIGQYNEQFF.

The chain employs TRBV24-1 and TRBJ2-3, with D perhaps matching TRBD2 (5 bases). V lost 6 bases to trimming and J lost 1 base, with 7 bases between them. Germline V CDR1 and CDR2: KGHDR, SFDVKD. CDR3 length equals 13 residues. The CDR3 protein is CATSRGRTDTQYF. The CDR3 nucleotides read TGTGCCACCAGTCGGGGTCGCACAGATACGCAGTATTTT.